Shown below are 18 T cell receptor beta chains from a single sample sequenced in a study of cytomegalovirus exposure and HLA in healthy donors. It was with 60 Vbeta and 13 Jbeta primers that the PCR ran. TCRdb's table, derived via immunoSEQ multiplex PCR, lists solely in-frame clones and lacks some. The sample includes about 160,000 clones, roughly 79% of them seen just once. The specimen sequenced was PBMCs. The receptor source for this set is a woman between 45 and 65 years old in good health and CMV-seronegative.

V gene TRBV28 combines with J gene TRBJ2-6, with 7 positions matching TRBD2. J lost 4 bases, V lost 8 bases, and 8 bases had no gene match. Germline V gives CDR1 MDHEN, CDR2 SYDVKM. CDR3 size: 15 residues. CDR3 amino acids: CASVQGGEGANVLTF. In DNA, the CDR3 is TGTGCCAGCGTGCAGGGAGGGGAAGGGGCCAACGTCCTGACTTTC.

The rearrangement joins TRBV13 to TRBJ1-5; D is unresolved. This CDR3 has 13 amino acids. V was shortened by 5 bases and J by 6 bases, with 11 bases between the two germline ends. The V gene's germline CDR1 is PRHDT and CDR2 FYEKMQ (reference sequence). CDR3 region: CASSPGRAQPQHF. DNA of the CDR3: TGTGCCAGCAGCCCCGGGAGGGCTCAGCCCCAGCATTTT.

The chain recombines TRBV5-6 with TRBJ1-3; D may be TRBD1 (5 bases). V lost 3 bases, J lost 1 base, and 11 bases lay in between. The CDR3 is 15 amino acids. The germline V gene encodes CDR1 SGHDT and CDR2 YYEEEE. The chain's CDR3 is CASSYGGGSGNTIYF. The DNA of the CDR3 is TGTGCCAGCAGCTACGGCGGGGGTTCTGGAAACACCATATATTTT.

The chain carries TRBV7-3 and TRBJ2-1, with D possibly matching TRBD2 (5 bases). V lost 5 bases to trimming and J lost 9 bases, with 20 bases between them. CDR1 and CDR2 (germline): SGHTA, FQGTGA. This CDR3 spans 15 amino acids. The CDR3 region is CASSLPLGDSTEQFF. The CDR3 bases are TGTGCCAGCAGCCTACCTCTCGGGGATTCGACTGAGCAGTTCTTC.

The chain recombines TRBV5-4 with TRBJ2-3; D perhaps matches TRBD2 (6 bases). The CDR3 runs to 16 residues. Trimming shortened V by 0 bases and J by 2 bases, and 13 bases separated the two germline ends. Germline lookup yields CDR1 SGHNT and CDR2 YYREEE (reference sequence). CDR3 in DNA: TGTGCCAGCAGCTTGGGGCGGGGCTCTAACACAGATACGCAGTATTTT. Protein product: CASSLGRGSNTDTQYF.

The chain combines TRBV7-2 with TRBJ1-1, with a weak D call TRBD1 (6 bases). Germline lookup yields CDR1 SGHTA and CDR2 FQGNSA. Trimming took 3 bases from V and 4 from J, leaving 12 bases between them. The CDR3 extends over 14 amino acids. The CDR3 is CASSFQGPATEAFF. The DNA for the CDR3 is TGTGCCAGCAGCTTCCAGGGGCCGGCCACTGAAGCTTTCTTT.

The chain employs TRBV6-6 and TRBJ2-7; 8 bases are a match to TRBD1. J was trimmed by 2 bases and V by 6 bases; bases with no gene match: 6. In germline, CDR1 is MNHNY, CDR2 SVGAGI (reference sequence). The CDR3 has 14 amino acids. The CDR3 spells CASSRGQVAYEQYF. CDR3 coding DNA: TGTGCCAGCAGCAGGGGACAGGTTGCCTACGAGCAGTACTTC.

The V gene is TRBV13, the J gene TRBJ2-3, with D maybe TRBD1 (6 bases). CDR1 and CDR2 (germline): PRHDT, FYEKMQ (reference sequence). Trimming left V 4 bases short and J 2 bases short, with 16 bases between. The length of the CDR3 is 16 residues. CDR3 in DNA: TGTGCCAGCAGCTCCGGACAGAACGGAAACACAGATACGCAGTATTTT. Translated: CASSSGQNGNTDTQYF.

The chain carries TRBV5-6 and TRBJ1-6; D call uncertain. V lost 1 base, J lost 2 bases, and 4 bases lay in between. Germline V CDR1 and CDR2: SGHDT, YYEEEE. The CDR3 loop spans 14 amino acids. CDR3 residues: CASSLTAYNSPLHF. For the CDR3, the DNA is TGTGCCAGCAGCTTGACAGCCTATAATTCACCCCTCCACTTT.

The J gene is TRBJ1-5, the V gene TRBV6-1; D is perhaps TRBD1 (6 bases). The V gene lost 5 bases and the J gene lost 3 bases, with 11 bases spanning the gap. The CDR3 has 14 amino acids. CDR1 MNHNS and CDR2 SASEGT come from the germline V gene. DNA for the CDR3: TGTGCCAGCAGTTTACAGGGTTACAATCAGCCCCAGCATTTT. Its translation: CASSLQGYNQPQHF.

This sequence joins TRBV18 and TRBJ2-3, with TRBD1 matching over 8 bases. Germline V gene sequence: CDR1 KGHSH, CDR2 LQKENI. J gave up 6 bases and V 3 bases, and 14 bases lay outside the gene matches. The CDR3 length is 17 residues. The DNA for the CDR3 is TGTGCCAGCTCACCGGGCCGATGGACAGGGAATAAGGATACGCAGTATTTT. Protein sequence: CASSPGRWTGNKDTQYF. Supplemented by reference TRBV18 and TRBJ2-3, the full variable domain reads NAGVMQNPRHLVRRRGQEARLRCSPMKGHSHVYWYRQLPEEGLKFMVYLQKENIIDESGMPKERFSAEFPKEGPSILRIQQVVRGDSAAYFCASSPGRWTGNKDTQYFGPGTRLTVL.

CDR3 protein: CASSEQGHEQYF. Written as DNA, the CDR3 is TGTGCCAGCAGTGAACAGGGGCACGAGCAGTACTTC. V gene TRBV6-1 combines with J gene TRBJ2-7, with D possibly TRBD1 on 6 matching bases. The CDR3 is 12 amino acids. Germline V gene lookup returns CDR1 MNHNS and CDR2 SASEGT. V dropped 2 bases and J dropped 5 bases, with 7 bases sitting between them.

The chain uses TRBV6-5 and TRBJ1-3, with D maybe TRBD1 (5 bases). Trimming stripped 6 bases from V and 7 bases from J, with 10 bases between. The CDR3 is 12 amino acids. The germline gives CDR1 MNHEY, CDR2 SVGAGI. The CDR3 nucleotides read TGTGCCAGCAGACCTGACAGCAACACCATATATTTT. Amino acids: CASRPDSNTIYF.

The J gene is TRBJ2-2, the V gene TRBV30, with D perhaps TRBD1 (5 bases). The germline gives CDR1 GTSNPN, CDR2 SVGIG (reference sequence). CDR3 length: 14 residues. The V and J ends lost 3 bases and 1 base respectively, with 9 bases between them. The DNA for the CDR3 is TGTGCCTGGAGAGTAGGGGAGAACACCGGGGAGCTGTTTTTT. Translated, it gives CAWRVGENTGELFF.

Concerning this clone: This sample also contains other DNA sequences that code for the same CDR3. CDR3 DNA: TGTGCCAGCAGTAGACTAGCGGGAGGTAGCTACAATGAGCAGTTCTTC. It specifies CASSRLAGGSYNEQFF. The J gene is TRBJ2-1, the V gene TRBV28; TRBD2 aligns across 13 bases. This CDR3 has 16 residues. From germline, CDR1 is MDHEN and CDR2 SYDVKM. The junction had 4 bases not matched to a gene; V was cut back by 5 bases and J by 3 bases. Filled out from reference TRBV28 and TRBJ2-1, the complete variable domain reads DVKVTQSSRYLVKRTGEKVFLECVQDMDHENMFWYRQDPGLGLRLIYFSYDVKMKEKGDIPEGYSVSREKKERFSLILESASTNQTSMYLCASSRLAGGSYNEQFFGPGTRLTVL.

This clone was seen a few times. The J gene is TRBJ2-7, the V gene TRBV21-1; the table's D call, TRBD2, has no DNA check behind it. TRBV21-1 is listed as a pseudogene. The CDR3 is 16 amino acids. CDR3 in DNA: TGTGCCAGCAGCAATTGGGCGGGGGCACTCTCCTACGAGCAGTACTTC. Translated: CASSNWAGALSYEQYF.

The CDR3 DNA reads TGTGCCAGCAGTTTATCTGGACAGGGCTATGGCTACACCTTC. Translated, it gives CASSLSGQGYGYTF. The chain employs TRBV27 and TRBJ1-2; TRBD1 aligns across 8 bases. Germline CDR1 and CDR2: MNHEY and SMNVEV (reference sequence). The V and J ends lost 0 bases and 4 bases, in that order; junction bases with no gene match: 1. The CDR3 runs to 14 residues.

The chain joins TRBV7-2 to TRBJ2-7; maybe TRBD1 (6 bases). The germline V and J ends were trimmed by 5 bases and 3 bases, with 17 bases remaining between them. Germline V gene data show CDR1 as SGHTA and CDR2 as FQGNSA. The CDR3 is 15 amino acids. CDR3 residues: CASSRDQGTYYEQYF. The CDR3 nucleotides are TGTGCCAGCAGCCGAGACCAGGGGACCTACTACGAGCAGTACTTC.